One sample yielded the 11 T cell receptor beta chains listed below, sequenced in a study of blood T cell repertoires in COVID-19. The method was immunoSEQ multiplex PCR; TCRdb's version includes in-frame clones alone and lacks a portion of them. The sample consists of about 150,000 clones, around nine tenths of them appearing once. Input material: peripheral blood. The receptors were gathered from a woman aged 70-85 years with acute or convalescent COVID-19.

The rearrangement uses TRBV11-2 and TRBJ1-6; possible D gene TRBD1, 5 bases. V lost 3 bases and J lost 4, with 7 bases in between. The length of the CDR3 is 14 residues. Germline lookup yields CDR1 SGHAT and CDR2 FQNNGV. CDR3 in amino acids: CASSLPGYNSPLHF. CDR3 DNA: TGTGCCAGCAGCTTGCCAGGGTATAATTCACCCCTCCACTTT.

This clone was detected only once. The chain is built from TRBV28 and TRBJ1-5; 8 nucleotides match TRBD1. There are 17 residues in the CDR3. Germline-derived CDR1 and CDR2 are MDHEN and SYDVKM. V gave up 4 bases and J gave up 6 bases; unmatched junction bases: 14. CDR3 residues: CASSSLYPAGGRQPQHF. The CDR3 DNA sequence: TGTGCCAGCAGTTCCCTTTACCCCGCAGGGGGCCGTCAGCCCCAGCATTTT.

The genes are TRBV28 and TRBJ1-1; no clear D gene. Germline V lookup: CDR1 MDHEN, CDR2 SYDVKM. The CDR3 covers 16 residues. The ends were cut back, 6 bases at V and 0 bases at J, with 17 bases in the middle. The CDR3 loop reads CASRSRRRNMNTEAFF. CDR3 nucleotide sequence: TGTGCCAGCAGATCCCGACGGAGAAACATGAACACTGAAGCTTTCTTT.

The chain couples TRBV5-1 to TRBJ1-5; TRBD1 matches at 7 bases. CDR3 length: 14 residues. Germline trimming cut 0 bases from V and 6 bases from J; bases unmatched to any gene: 3. Germline values: CDR1 SGHRS, CDR2 YFSETQ. Here the CDR3 reads CASSLDRGGQPQHF. The CDR3 coding sequence is TGCGCCAGCAGCTTGGACAGGGGAGGTCAGCCCCAGCATTTT.

This clone was counted between two and nine times. The V and J genes are TRBV9 and TRBJ1-2; D call uncertain. Trimming removed 3 bases at V and 6 bases at J, with 15 bases between. CDR1 SGDLS and CDR2 YYNGEE come from the germline V gene. The CDR3 runs 14 residues. The CDR3 reads CASSARGEGHGYTF. CDR3 DNA sequence: TGTGCCAGCAGCGCCCGTGGGGAGGGTCATGGCTACACCTTC.

Regarding this clone: Other DNA sequences in this specimen translate into the identical CDR3. The chain joins TRBV19 to TRBJ1-3, with D uncertain. Looked up from germline, CDR1 is LNHDA and CDR2 is SQIVND (reference sequence). The V gene lost 3 bases and the J gene lost 0 bases, with 6 bases spanning the gap. There are 14 residues in the CDR3. The CDR3 DNA reads TGTGCCAGTAGTATTCTGAGCTCTGGAAACACCATATATTTT. This codes for CASSILSSGNTIYF. Drawing the rest from reference TRBV19 and TRBJ1-3, the complete variable domain is DGGITQSPKYLFRKEGQNVTLSCEQNLNHDAMYWYRQDPGQGLRLIYYSQIVNDFQKGDIAEGYSVSREKKESFPLTVTSAQKNPTAFYLCASSILSSGNTIYFGEGSWLTVV.

The chain uses TRBV10-3 and TRBJ2-3, with 8 bases aligning to TRBD2. The CDR3 extends over 18 amino acids. Germline V gives CDR1 ENHRY, CDR2 SYGVKD. The V and J ends lost 0 bases and 1 base, in that order; junction bases with no gene match: 9. The CDR3, as DNA: TGTGCCATCAGTGAGTCGGTGGGCGGGGGGCGAGGCACAGATACGCAGTATTTT. Translation: CAISESVGGGRGTDTQYF.

The chain is built from TRBV15 and TRBJ2-2, with TRBD2 matching over 12 bases. The V segment lost 1 base and the J segment 7 bases; nucleotides outside the gene matches: 10. This CDR3 has 18 amino acids. CDR1 is LNHNV and CDR2 is YYDKDF in the germline V gene (reference sequence). In DNA, the CDR3 is TGTGCCACCAGCAGAGTTTTGCTAGCGGGGGGGCCCAACGGGGAGCTGTTTTTT. The encoded protein is CATSRVLLAGGPNGELFF.

The chain is built from TRBV6-2 or TRBV6-3 and TRBJ2-7; 10 positions agree with TRBD1. Germline assignment: CDR1 MNHEY and CDR2 SVGEGT. Germline trimming cut 0 bases from V and 3 bases from J; bases unmatched to any gene: 5. The CDR3 runs 16 residues. CDR3 loop: CASSYSRTGGLYEQYF. The CDR3 nucleotides are TGTGCCAGCAGTTACTCGCGGACAGGGGGTCTCTACGAGCAGTACTTC.

The chain is built from TRBV2 and TRBJ2-5, with TRBD2 identical over 8 bases. CDR3 length equals 15 residues. Germline V gene lookup returns CDR1 SNHLY and CDR2 FYNNEI. Trimming at V came to 6 bases and at J to 5 bases, leaving 11 bases not matched to a gene. The CDR3 DNA follows: TGTGCCAGCAGGCCAAGCGGGGGACCAAAGGAGACCCAGTACTTC. The encoded protein is CASRPSGGPKETQYF.

The V and J genes are TRBV2 and TRBJ1-5; TRBD1 aligns across 7 bases. The CDR3 length is 15 residues. V trimming: 6 bases; J trimming: 5 bases; junction bases outside the gene matches: 10. The germline CDR1 and CDR2 sequences are SNHLY and FYNNEI. The CDR3 DNA is TGTGCCAGCAGGATGGACAGGAGGGAATATCAGCCCCAGCATTTT. Translating gives CASRMDRREYQPQHF.